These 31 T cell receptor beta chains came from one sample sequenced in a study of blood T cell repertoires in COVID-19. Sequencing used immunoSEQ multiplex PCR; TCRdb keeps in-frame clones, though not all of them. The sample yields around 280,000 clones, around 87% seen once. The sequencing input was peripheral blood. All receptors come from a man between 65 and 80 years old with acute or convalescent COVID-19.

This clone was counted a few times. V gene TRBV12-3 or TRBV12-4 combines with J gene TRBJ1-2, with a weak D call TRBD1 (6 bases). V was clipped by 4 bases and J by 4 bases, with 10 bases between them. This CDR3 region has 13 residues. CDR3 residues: CASSSQGPYGYTF. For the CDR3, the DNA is TGTGCCAGCAGTTCCCAGGGGCCCTATGGCTACACCTTC.

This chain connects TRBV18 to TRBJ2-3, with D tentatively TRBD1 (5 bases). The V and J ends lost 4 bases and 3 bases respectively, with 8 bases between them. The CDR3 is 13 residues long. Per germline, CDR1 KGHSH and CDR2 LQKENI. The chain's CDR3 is CASSRGSTDTQYF. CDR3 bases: TGTGCCAGCTCACGGGGCTCGACAGATACGCAGTATTTT.

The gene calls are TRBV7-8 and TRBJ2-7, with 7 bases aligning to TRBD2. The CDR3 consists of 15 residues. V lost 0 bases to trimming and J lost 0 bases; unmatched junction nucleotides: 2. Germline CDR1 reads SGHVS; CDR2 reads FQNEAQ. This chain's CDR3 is CASSLASSGSYEQYF. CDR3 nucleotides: TGTGCCAGCAGCTTAGCGTCTAGCGGCTCCTACGAGCAGTACTTC.

CDR3 residues: CASSPQQYPGQPQHF. The CDR3, as DNA: TGTGCCAGCAGCCCCCAACAATACCCAGGACAGCCCCAGCATTTT. The chain recombines TRBV7-6 with TRBJ1-5, with D unclear. Germline CDR1 SGHVS, CDR2 FNYEAQ. The CDR3 sequence is 15 residues long. The germline V and J ends were trimmed by 5 bases and 7 bases, with 18 bases remaining between them.

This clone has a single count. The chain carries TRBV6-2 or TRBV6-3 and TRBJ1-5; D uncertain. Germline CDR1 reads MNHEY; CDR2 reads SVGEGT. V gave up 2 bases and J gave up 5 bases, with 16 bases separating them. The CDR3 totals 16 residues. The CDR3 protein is CASSYEAQAGDQPQHF. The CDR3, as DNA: TGTGCCAGCAGTTACGAGGCCCAGGCGGGCGATCAGCCCCAGCATTTT.

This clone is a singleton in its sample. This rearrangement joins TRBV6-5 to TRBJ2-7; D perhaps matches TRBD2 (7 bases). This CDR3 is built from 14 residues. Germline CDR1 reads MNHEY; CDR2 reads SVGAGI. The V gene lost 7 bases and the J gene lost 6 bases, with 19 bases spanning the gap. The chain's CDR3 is CASKGGGRRGEQYF. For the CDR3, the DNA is TGTGCCAGCAAGGGAGGGGGACGGAGAGGCGAGCAGTACTTC.

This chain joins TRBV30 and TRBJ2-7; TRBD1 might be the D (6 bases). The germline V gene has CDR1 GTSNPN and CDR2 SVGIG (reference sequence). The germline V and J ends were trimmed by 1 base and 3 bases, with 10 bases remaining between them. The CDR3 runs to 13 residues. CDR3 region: CAWSGEGHYEQYF. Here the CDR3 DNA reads TGTGCCTGGAGTGGTGAGGGACACTACGAGCAGTACTTC.

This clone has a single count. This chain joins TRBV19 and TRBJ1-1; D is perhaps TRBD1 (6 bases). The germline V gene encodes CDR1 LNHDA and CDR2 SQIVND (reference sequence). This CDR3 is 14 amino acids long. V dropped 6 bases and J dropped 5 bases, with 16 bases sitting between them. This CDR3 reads CASRDVGGATEAFF. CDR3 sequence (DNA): TGTGCCAGTAGGGACGTGGGGGGGGCGACTGAAGCTTTCTTT.

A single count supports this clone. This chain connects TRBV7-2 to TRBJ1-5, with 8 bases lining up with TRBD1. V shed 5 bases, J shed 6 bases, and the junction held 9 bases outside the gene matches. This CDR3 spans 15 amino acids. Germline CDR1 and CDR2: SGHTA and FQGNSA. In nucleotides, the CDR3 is TGTGCCAGCAGCCCGGACAGGGCCGTGGGTCAGCCCCAGCATTTT. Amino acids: CASSPDRAVGQPQHF.

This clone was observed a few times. CDR3 sequence: CASSQVPGSGNTIYF. CDR3 DNA: TGTGCCAGCAGCCAAGTCCCCGGCTCTGGAAACACCATATATTTT. The rearrangement uses TRBV3-1 (or the pseudogene TRBV3-2) and TRBJ1-3; no clear D. Deletions cut 1 base from V and 0 bases from J, with 7 bases between. This CDR3 spans 15 amino acids. The germline V gene has CDR1 LGHDT and CDR2 YNNKEL (reference sequence).

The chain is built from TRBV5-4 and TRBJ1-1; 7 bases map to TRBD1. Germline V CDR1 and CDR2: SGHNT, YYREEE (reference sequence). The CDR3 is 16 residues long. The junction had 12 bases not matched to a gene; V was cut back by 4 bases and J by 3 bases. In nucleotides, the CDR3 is TGTGCCAGCAGCCCAGGGGCAGGGGGGCGGGACACTGAAGCTTTCTTT. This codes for CASSPGAGGRDTEAFF. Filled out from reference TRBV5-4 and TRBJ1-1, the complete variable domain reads ETGVTQSPTHLIKTRGQQVTLRCSSQSGHNTVSWYQQALGQGPQFIFQYYREEENGRGNFPPRFSGLQFPNYSSELNVNALELDDSALYLCASSPGAGGRDTEAFFGQGTRLTVV.

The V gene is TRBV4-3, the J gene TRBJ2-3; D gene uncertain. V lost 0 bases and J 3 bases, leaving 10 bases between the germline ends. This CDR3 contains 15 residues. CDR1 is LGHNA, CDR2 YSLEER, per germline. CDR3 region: CASSQDLVTTDTQYF. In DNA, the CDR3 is TGCGCCAGCAGCCAAGATTTGGTCACAACAGATACGCAGTATTTT.

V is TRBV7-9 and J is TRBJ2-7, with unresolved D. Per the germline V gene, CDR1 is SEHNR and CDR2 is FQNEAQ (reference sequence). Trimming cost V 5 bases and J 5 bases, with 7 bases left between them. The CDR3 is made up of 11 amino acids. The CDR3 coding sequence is TGTGCCAGCAGCCCCCTCCACGAGCAGTACTTC. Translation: CASSPLHEQYF. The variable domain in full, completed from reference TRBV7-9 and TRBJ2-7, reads DTGVSQNPRHKITKRGQNVTFRCDPISEHNRLYWYRQTLGQGPEFLTYFQNEAQLEKSRLLSDRFSAERPKGSFSTLEIQRTEQGDSAMYLCASSPLHEQYFGPGTRLTVT.

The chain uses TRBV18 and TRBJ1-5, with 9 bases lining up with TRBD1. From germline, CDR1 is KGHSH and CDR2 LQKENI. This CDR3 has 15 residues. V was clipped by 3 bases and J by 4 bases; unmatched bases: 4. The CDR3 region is CASSPQGQGNQPQHF. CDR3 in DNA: TGTGCCAGCTCACCCCAAGGACAGGGGAATCAGCCCCAGCATTTT.

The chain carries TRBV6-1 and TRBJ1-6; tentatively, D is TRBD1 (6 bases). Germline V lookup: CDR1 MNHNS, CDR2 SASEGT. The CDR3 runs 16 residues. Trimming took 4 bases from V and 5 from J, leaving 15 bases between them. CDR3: CASSVLSDRHNSPLHF. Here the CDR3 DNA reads TGTGCCAGCAGTGTCCTTTCGGACAGACATAATTCACCCCTCCACTTT.

This CDR3 reads CASSPRQGMNTEAFF. DNA for the CDR3: TGTGCCAGCAGCCCGAGACAGGGGATGAACACTGAAGCTTTCTTT. The chain joins TRBV7-8 to TRBJ1-1; 8 nucleotides align to TRBD1. The V segment lost 5 bases and the J segment 0 bases; nucleotides outside the gene matches: 5. This CDR3 contains 15 residues. The germline gives CDR1 SGHVS, CDR2 FQNEAQ.

The CDR3 sequence is CASSLQGFGELFF. In DNA form, the CDR3 reads TGCGCCAGCAGCTTACAGGGATTCGGGGAGCTGTTTTTT. The chain has TRBV5-1 and TRBJ2-2; tentatively, D is TRBD1 (6 bases). V lost 2 bases and J lost 7, with 9 bases in between. Germline V gene data show CDR1 as SGHRS and CDR2 as YFSETQ. The CDR3 is 13 amino acids. The full variable domain, in which reference TRBV5-1 and TRBJ2-2 provide the parts outside the CDR3, is KAGVTQTPRYLIKTRGQQVTLSCSPISGHRSVSWYQQTPGQGLQFLFEYFSETQRNKGNFPGRFSGRQFSNSRSEMNVSTLELGDSALYLCASSLQGFGELFFGEGSRLTVL.

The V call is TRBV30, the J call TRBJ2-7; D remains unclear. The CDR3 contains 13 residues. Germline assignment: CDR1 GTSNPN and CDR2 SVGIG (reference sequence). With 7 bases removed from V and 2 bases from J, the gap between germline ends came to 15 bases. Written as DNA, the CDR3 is TGTGCCTTTGTATCAACACCCGCCTACGAGCAGTACTTC. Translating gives CAFVSTPAYEQYF.

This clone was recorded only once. CDR3 amino acids: CASRDRAYEQYF. Written as DNA, the CDR3 is TGTGCCAGCCGGGACAGGGCCTACGAGCAGTACTTC. The chain links TRBV19 to TRBJ2-7, with 9 positions matching TRBD1. Germline V lookup: CDR1 LNHDA, CDR2 SQIVND (reference sequence). V gave up 9 bases and J gave up 2 bases; unmatched junction bases: 2. This CDR3 comprises 12 residues. The whole variable domain, remainder taken from reference TRBV19 and TRBJ2-7, is DGGITQSPKYLFRKEGQNVTLSCEQNLNHDAMYWYRQDPGQGLRLIYYSQIVNDFQKGDIAEGYSVSREKKESFPLTVTSAQKNPTAFYLCASRDRAYEQYFGPGTRLTVT.

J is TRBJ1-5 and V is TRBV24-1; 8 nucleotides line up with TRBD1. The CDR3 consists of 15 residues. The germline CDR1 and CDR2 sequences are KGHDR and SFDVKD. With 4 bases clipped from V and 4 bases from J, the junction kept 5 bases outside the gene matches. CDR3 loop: CATSDKGQGNQPQHF. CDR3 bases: TGTGCCACCAGTGACAAAGGACAGGGTAATCAGCCCCAGCATTTT.

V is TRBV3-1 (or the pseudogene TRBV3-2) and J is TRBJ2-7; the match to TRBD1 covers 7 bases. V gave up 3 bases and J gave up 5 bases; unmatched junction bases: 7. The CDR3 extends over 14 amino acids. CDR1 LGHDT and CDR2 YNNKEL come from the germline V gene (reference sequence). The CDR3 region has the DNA TGTGCCAGCAGCCAGGGGACAGCGGCCCACGAGCAGTACTTC. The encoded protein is CASSQGTAAHEQYF.

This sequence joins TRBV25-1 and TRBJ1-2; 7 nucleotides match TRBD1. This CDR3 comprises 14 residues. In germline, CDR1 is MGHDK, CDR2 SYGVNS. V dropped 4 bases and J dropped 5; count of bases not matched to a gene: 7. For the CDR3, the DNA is TGTGCCAGCAGTGTATACAGGGGTAGATATGGCTACACCTTC. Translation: CASSVYRGRYGYTF.

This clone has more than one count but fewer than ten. CDR3 sequence: CASNRGLDGYTF. CDR3 coding DNA: TGTGCCAGCAATCGAGGGTTGGATGGCTACACCTTC. This rearrangement joins TRBV12-3 or TRBV12-4 to TRBJ1-2; D is unresolved. The CDR3 is 12 amino acids. Between the trimmed V and J ends, which lost 7 bases and 6 bases, there was a span of 12 bases.

The CDR3 sequence is CATARPAGDSTDTQYF. The DNA for the CDR3 is TGTGCCACCGCGCGGCCGGCGGGAGACAGCACAGATACGCAGTATTTT. The V and J genes are TRBV24-1 and TRBJ2-3; 7 bases align to TRBD2. Losses at the gene ends were 9 bases for V and 0 bases for J; bases not matched to a gene: 11. This CDR3 has 16 amino acids. CDR1 is KGHDR, CDR2 SFDVKD, per germline.

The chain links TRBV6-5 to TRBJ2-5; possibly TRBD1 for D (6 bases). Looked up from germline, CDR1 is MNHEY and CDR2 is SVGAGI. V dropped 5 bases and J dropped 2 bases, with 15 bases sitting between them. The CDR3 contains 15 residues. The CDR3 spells CASSPGHMVQETQYF. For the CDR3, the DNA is TGTGCCAGCAGTCCGGGACATATGGTGCAAGAGACCCAGTACTTC.

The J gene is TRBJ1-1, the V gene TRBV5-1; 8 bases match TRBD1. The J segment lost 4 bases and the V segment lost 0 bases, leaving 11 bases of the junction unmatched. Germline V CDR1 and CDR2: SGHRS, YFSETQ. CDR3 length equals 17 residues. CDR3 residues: CASSLEQGAYVGTEAFF. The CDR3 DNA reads TGCGCCAGCAGCTTGGAGCAGGGGGCCTACGTGGGCACTGAAGCTTTCTTT.

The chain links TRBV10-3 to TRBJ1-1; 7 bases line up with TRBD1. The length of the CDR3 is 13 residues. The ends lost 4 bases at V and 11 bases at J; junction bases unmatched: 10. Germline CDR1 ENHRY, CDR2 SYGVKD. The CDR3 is CAISARGGVGAFF. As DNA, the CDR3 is TGTGCCATCAGTGCCCGAGGGGGCGTAGGGGCTTTCTTT.

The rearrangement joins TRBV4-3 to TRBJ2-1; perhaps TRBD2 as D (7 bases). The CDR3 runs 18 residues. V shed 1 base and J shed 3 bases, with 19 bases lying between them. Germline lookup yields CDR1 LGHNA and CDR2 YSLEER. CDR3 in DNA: TGCGCCAGCAGCCAAGCCCCCTTTGCGGGGGCCGTCTACAATGAGCAGTTCTTC. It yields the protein CASSQAPFAGAVYNEQFF.

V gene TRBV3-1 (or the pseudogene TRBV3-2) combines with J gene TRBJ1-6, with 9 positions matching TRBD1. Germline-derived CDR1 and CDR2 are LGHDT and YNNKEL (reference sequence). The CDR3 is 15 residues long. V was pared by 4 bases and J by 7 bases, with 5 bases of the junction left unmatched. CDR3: CASSRIGQGNSPLHF. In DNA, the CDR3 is TGTGCCAGCAGCCGCATCGGACAGGGGAATTCACCCCTCCACTTT.

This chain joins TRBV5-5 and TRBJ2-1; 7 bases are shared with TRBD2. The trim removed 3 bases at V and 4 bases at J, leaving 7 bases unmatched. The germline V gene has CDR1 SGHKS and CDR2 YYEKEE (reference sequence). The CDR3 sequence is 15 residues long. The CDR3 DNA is TGTGCCAGCAGCTCCAAGCGGGGCGATTACAATGAGCAGTTCTTC. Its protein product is CASSSKRGDYNEQFF.

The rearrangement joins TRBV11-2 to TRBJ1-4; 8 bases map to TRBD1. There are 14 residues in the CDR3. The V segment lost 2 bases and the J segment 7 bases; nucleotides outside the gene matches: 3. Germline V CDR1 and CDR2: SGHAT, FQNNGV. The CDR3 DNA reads TGTGCCAGCAGCTTACAGGGGGCGGGTGAAAAACTGTTTTTT. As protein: CASSLQGAGEKLFF.